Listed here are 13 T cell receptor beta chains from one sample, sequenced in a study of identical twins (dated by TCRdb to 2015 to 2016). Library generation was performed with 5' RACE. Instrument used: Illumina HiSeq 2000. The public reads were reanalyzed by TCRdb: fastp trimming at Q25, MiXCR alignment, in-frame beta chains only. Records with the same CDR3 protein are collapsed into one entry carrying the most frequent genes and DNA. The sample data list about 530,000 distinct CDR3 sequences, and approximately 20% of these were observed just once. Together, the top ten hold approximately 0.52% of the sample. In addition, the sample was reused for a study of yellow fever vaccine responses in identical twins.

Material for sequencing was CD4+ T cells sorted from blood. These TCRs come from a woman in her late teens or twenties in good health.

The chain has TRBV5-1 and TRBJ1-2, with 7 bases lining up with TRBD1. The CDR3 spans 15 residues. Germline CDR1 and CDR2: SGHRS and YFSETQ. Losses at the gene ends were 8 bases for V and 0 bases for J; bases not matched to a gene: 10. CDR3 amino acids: CASYTGAQSNYGYTF. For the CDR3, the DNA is TGCGCCAGTTACACAGGGGCGCAATCTAACTATGGCTACACCTTC.

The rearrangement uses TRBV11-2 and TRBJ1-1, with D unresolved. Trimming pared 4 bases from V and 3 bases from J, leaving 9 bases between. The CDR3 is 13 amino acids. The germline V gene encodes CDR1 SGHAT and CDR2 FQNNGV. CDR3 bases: TGTGCCAGCAGCTCCCGGGTGGACACTGAAGCTTTCTTT. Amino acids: CASSSRVDTEAFF.

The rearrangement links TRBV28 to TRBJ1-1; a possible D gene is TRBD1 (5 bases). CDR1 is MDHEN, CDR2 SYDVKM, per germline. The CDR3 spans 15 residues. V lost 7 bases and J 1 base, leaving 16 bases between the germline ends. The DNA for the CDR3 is TGTGCCAGCACCACTTTGGGGGGGTCGAACACTGAAGCTTTCTTT. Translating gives CASTTLGGSNTEAFF.

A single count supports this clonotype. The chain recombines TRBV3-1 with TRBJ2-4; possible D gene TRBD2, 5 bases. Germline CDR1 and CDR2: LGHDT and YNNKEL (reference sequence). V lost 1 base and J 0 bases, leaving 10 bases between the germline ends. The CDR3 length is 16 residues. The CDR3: CASSQVEGLAKNIQYF. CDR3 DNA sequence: TGTGCCAGCAGCCAAGTGGAAGGACTAGCCAAAAACATTCAGTACTTC.

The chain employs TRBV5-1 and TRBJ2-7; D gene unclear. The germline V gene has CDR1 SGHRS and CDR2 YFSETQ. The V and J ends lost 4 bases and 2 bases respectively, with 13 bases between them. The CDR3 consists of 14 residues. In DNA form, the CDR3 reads TGCGCCAGCAGCAGAGTAACCACGGCCTACGAGCAGTACTTC. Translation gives CASSRVTTAYEQYF.

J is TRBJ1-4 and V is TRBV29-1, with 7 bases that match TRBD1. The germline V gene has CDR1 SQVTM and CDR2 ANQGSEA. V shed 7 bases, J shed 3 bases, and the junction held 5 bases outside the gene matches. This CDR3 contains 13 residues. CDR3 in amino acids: CSAQGGANEKLFF. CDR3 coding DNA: TGCAGCGCCCAGGGGGGAGCTAATGAAAAACTGTTTTTT.

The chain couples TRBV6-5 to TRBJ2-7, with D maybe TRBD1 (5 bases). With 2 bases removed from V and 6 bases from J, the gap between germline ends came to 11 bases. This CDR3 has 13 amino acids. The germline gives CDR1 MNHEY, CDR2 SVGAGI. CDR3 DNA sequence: TGTGCCAGCAGTTACGTTAAGGGGCCCGAGCAGTACTTC. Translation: CASSYVKGPEQYF.

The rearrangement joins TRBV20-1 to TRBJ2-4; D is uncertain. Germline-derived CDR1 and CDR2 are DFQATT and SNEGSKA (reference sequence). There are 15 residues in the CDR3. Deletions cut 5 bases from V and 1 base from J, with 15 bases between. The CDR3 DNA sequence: TGCAGTGCTCCCAGACTTGAGGTGGCCAAAAACATTCAGTACTTC. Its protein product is CSAPRLEVAKNIQYF.

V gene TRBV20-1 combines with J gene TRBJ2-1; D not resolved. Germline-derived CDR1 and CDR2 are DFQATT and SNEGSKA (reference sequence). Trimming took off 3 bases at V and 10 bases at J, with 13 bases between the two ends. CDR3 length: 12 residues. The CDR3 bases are TGCAGTGCTAGCGGCAGGTCCGGGGAGCAGTTCTTC. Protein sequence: CSASGRSGEQFF.

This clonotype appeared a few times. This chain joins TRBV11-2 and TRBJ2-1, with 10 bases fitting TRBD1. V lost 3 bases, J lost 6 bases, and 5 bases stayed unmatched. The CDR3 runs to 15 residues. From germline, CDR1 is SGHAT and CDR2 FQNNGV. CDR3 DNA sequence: TGTGCCAGCAGCTTCGGGACAGGGGAGAGCAATGAGCAGTTCTTC. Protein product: CASSFGTGESNEQFF.

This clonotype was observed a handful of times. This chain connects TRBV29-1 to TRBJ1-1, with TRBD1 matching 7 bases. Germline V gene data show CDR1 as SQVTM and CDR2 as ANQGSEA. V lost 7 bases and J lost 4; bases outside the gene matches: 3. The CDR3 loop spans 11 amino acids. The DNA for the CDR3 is TGCAGCGGTAACAGGGGCACTGAAGCTTTCTTT. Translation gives CSGNRGTEAFF.

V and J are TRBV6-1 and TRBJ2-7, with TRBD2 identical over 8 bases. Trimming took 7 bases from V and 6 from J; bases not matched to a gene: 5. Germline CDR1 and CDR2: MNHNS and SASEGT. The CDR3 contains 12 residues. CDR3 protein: CASKGRGVEQYV. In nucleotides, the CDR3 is TGTGCCAGCAAAGGGCGGGGGGTCGAGCAGTACGTC.

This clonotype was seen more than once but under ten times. CDR3 nucleotides: TGTGCCAGCAGCTGGGGGAGGGCAGGGTTGTTAAGTGAGCAGTTCTTC. It yields the protein CASSWGRAGLLSEQFF. This chain connects TRBV5-5 to TRBJ2-1; 7 bases are a match to TRBD2. Trimming at V came to 3 bases and at J to 9 bases, leaving 15 bases not matched to a gene. Germline V gene lookup returns CDR1 SGHKS and CDR2 YYEKEE (reference sequence). This CDR3 comprises 16 residues.